The source of this T cell receptor beta chain is a study of human T cells and chemical hapten exposure. Study at large: On around 2 cm by around 2 cm of upper inner arm skin, sensitization was performed with 2% DPC.

Individual cDNA molecules each carried unique molecular identifiers attached by the library. TCRdb itself ran the RACE reads through MiXCR, one entry per CDR3 protein. The table shows fewer than 150,000 distinct CDR3 sequences, with about an eighth occurring only once. Time point of the sample: patch test 2, 6 weeks after DPC sensitization. Treatment indicated: therapeutic diphenylcyclopropenone sensitization with weekly scalp DPC. Staff drew blood before applying each patch test. CDR1 and CDR2 from the germline V gene are SGHAT and FQNNGV. There are 13 residues in the CDR3. The V gene lost 2 bases and the J gene lost 9 bases, with 11 bases spanning the gap. This clonotype came up many times. The antigen is unknown. Study-wide points: The formation of large CDR3 similarity clusters by expanded TCRs significantly exceeded that of controls.

The receptor's source is a woman in her forties or fifties with alopecia areata. Some clones in this sample may be carry-over from other donors' samples. The sequences come from whole blood, collected in connection with sensitization to the hapten diphenylcyclopropenone (DPC). This chain links TRBV11-2 with TRBJ2-1; D gene unclear. The CDR3 loop reads CASSLNPTGEQFF. The CDR3 region has the DNA TGTGCCAGCAGCTTAAACCCCACCGGTGAGCAGTTCTTC.